This T cell receptor beta chain stems from a study of neurological immune-mediated disorders. Turning to the study itself: Secondary progressive cases numbered 3 among the roughly 34 multiple sclerosis patients, while the other 31 were relapsing-remitting. Overall study findings and caveats: None of the CDR3 amino acid sequences of expanded clones were shared across subjects, and this suggested private repertoires in all groups. The multiple sclerosis repertoire cluster had no clinical or MRI correlate.

This clonotype appeared many times. Its antigen is still unknown. This CDR3 region has 17 residues. Germline CDR1 SGHRS, CDR2 YFSETQ. V lost 0 bases and J 7 bases, leaving 17 bases between the germline ends. With 10-nucleotide random UMIs included, cDNA was synthesized by 5'RACE. TCRdb re-derived calls from the 5' RACE reads in MiXCR, one entry per CDR3 protein. The repertoire holds some 66,000 distinct CDR3 sequences, with almost 3.5% as singletons. This chain links TRBV5-1 with TRBJ1-6, with D perhaps matching TRBD1 (5 bases). Sequencing was carried out using PBMCs. The TCR was taken from a middle-aged man with multiple sclerosis. CDR3 DNA: TGCGCCAGCAGCTTGGTTCCCCCAGGGTTAGGGAATTCACCCCTCCACTTT. It translates to CASSLVPPGLGNSPLHF.